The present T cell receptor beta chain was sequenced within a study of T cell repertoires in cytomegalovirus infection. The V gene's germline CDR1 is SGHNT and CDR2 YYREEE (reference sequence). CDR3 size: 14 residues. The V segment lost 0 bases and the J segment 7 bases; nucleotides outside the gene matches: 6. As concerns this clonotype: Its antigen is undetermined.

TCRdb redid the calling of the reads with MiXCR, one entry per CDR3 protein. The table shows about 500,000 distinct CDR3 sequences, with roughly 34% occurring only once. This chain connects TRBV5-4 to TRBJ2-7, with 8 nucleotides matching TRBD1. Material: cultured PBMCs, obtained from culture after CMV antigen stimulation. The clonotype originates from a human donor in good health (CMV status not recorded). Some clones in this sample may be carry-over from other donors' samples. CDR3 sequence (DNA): TGTGCCAGCAGCTTGGAAGGACAGGGACGGGAGCAGTACTTC. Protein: CASSLEGQGREQYF.